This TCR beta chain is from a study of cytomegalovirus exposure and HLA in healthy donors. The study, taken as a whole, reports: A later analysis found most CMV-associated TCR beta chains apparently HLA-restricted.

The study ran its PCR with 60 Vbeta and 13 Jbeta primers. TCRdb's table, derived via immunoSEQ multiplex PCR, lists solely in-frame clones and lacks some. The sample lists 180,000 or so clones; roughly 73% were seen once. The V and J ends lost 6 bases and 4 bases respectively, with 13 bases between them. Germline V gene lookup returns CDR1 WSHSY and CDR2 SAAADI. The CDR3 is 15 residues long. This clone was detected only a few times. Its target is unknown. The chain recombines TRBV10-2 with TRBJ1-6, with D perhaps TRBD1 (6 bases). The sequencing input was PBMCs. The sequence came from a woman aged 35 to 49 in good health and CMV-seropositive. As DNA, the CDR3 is TGCGCCAGCAGCTACCGAGGGGGATATAATTCACCCCTCCACTTT. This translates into CASSYRGGYNSPLHF.